This T cell receptor beta chain was sequenced during a study of blood T cell repertoires in COVID-19. As for the study in general: The study drew acute and convalescent COVID-19 samples from the United States, Italy and Spain.

The CDR3 consists of 13 residues. V lost 5 bases to trimming and J lost 5 bases, with 10 bases between them. Clones were read by immunoSEQ multiplex PCR, and TCRdb kept only the in-frame ones, dropping some. The data contain tens of thousands of clones, 88% of them seen just once; the ten biggest clones take up approximately 4%. The sequence derives from a human donor in a cohort sampled during active COVID-19. V is TRBV12-3 or TRBV12-4 and J is TRBJ1-5; D gene uncertain. Sequencing input: peripheral blood. CDR3 residues: CASSPTGDQPQHF. CDR3 in DNA: TGTGCCAGCAGTCCCACGGGTGATCAGCCCCAGCATTTT.